This entry describes one TCR beta chain. Source study methods: Amplification with reference gene primers provided the estimates of nucleated cell counts. Profiled with immunoSEQ multiplex PCR; TCRdb holds only in-frame clones, not every one. V and J calls and clone size are given by that table; D and trimming were obtained from the DNA. The sample lists roughly 60,000 clones, approximately 90% occurring once. The entry originates in a study of blood T cell repertoires in COVID-19. Study summary: Acute-phase and convalescent COVID-19 samples originated in the United States, Italy and Spain. T cells, B-cell-depleted T cells, or PBMCs supplied cDNA or gDNA.

Germline CDR1 reads MNHEY; CDR2 reads SVGEGT. V lost 3 bases, J lost 7 bases, and 22 bases lay in between. The CDR3 extends over 16 amino acids. V and J are TRBV6-2 or TRBV6-3 and TRBJ2-7, with D possibly being TRBD2 (6 bases). Input material: peripheral blood. This TCR was sampled from a human donor in a cohort sampled during active COVID-19. CDR3 region: CASSYGWEAVRREQYF. The CDR3 coding sequence is TGTGCCAGCAGTTATGGGTGGGAGGCCGTCCGGCGGGAGCAGTACTTC.